The clone carrying this T cell receptor (beta chain) was detected only a few times. The antigen remains unidentified. TCRdb reprocessed the 5' RACE reads with MiXCR, giving one entry per CDR3 protein. Of some 55,000 distinct CDR3 sequences listed, 12% are singletons. The sample belongs to a study of early T cells in non-severe SARS-CoV-2 infection. The study, taken as a whole, reports: Reliance on VDJdb matching favored anti-spike CD8 responses; private and CD4 specificities were missed.

Trimming took 4 bases from V and 2 from J; bases not matched to a gene: 6. CDR3 size: 15 residues. In germline, CDR1 is MRHNA, CDR2 SNTAGT. The receptor comes from an adult who was a healthcare worker with PCR-confirmed SARS-CoV-2 infection or an uninfected control (not recorded which). Source: whole blood, taken at baseline. The gene calls are TRBV6-4 and TRBJ2-3, with 7 bases fitting TRBD2. As DNA, the CDR3 is TGTGCCAGCAGTGTGGCGGGAGAGGCCACAGATACGCAGTATTTT. Protein: CASSVAGEATDTQYF.